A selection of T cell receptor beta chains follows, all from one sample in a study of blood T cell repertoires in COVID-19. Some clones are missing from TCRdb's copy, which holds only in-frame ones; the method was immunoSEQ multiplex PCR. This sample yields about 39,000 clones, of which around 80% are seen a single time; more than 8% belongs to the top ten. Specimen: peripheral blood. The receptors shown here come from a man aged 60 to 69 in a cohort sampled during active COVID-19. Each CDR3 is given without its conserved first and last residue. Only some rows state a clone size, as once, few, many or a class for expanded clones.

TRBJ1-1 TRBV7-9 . ASSITSGVNTEAF
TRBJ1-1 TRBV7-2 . ASSTGGVGQGQEAF
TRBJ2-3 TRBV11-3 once ASSSLPGTSSPDTQY
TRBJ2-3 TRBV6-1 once ASSEMTGSDTQY
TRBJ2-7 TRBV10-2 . ASRAAGTDISYEQY
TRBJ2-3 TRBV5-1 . ASSRVGQSTDTQY
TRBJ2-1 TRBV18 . ASSPRTGAYNEQF
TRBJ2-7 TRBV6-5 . ASRGRGQGSYEQY
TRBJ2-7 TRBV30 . AWSAQGGSYEQY
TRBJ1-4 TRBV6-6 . ASSPGQGYATNEKLF
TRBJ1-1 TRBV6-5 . ASSYTRPGGEAF
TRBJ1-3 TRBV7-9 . ASSIGQGGNTIY
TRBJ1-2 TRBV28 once ASSIPGIRYYGYT
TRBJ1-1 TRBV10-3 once AISDELSSTEAF
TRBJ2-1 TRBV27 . ASSHGGGEQF
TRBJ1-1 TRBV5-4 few ASSLAWRGSGEAF
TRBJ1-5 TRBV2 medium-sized ASLLRGQPQH
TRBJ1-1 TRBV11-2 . ASRLEGNTEAF
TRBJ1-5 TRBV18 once ASSPSDSNQPQH
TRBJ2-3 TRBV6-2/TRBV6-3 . ASSYAPGGLRDTQY
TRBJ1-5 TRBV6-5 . ARVQGKYQPQH
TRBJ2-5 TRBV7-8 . ASRRWAAGQETQY
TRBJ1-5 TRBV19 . ASSTTGVYSNQPQH
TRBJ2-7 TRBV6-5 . ASSYQTGETYEQY
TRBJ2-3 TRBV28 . ASTRASGRGTDTQY
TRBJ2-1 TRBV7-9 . ASRPPRRGKNEQF
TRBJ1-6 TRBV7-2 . ASSFTRDRHNSPLH
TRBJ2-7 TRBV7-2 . ASTESGTSGREQY
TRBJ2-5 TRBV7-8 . ASSPLAAGGRETQY
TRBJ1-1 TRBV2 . ASSEDPRGRTF
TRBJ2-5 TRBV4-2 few ASSQVENPGRETQY
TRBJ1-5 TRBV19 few ASWISGWQPQH
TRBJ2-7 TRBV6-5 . ASRRERGAYEQY
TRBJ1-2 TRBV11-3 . ASSPPRLGSRGYT
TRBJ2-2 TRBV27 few ASKGLNRAAGELF
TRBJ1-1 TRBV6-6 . ASSDHRGNTEAF
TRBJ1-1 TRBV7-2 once ASSLVTRGGFEAF